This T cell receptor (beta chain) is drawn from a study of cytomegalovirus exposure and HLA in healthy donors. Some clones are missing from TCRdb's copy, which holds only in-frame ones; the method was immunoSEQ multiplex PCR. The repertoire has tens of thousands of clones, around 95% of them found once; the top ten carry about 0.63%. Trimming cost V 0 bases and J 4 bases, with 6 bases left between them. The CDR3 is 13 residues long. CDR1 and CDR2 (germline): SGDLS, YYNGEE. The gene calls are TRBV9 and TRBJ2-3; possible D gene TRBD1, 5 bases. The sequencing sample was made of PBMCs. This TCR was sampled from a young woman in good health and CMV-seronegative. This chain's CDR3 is CASSVGRADTQYF. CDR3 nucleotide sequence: TGTGCCAGCAGCGTAGGCAGGGCAGATACGCAGTATTTT.